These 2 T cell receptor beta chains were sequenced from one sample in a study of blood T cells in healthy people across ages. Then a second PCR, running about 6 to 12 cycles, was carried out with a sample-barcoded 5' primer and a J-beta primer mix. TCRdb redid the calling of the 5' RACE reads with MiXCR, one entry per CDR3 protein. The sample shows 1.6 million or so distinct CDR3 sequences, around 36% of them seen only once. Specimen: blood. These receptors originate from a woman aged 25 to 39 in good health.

The CDR3 region is CSAREQGRKDYGYTF. The CDR3 DNA reads as TGCAGTGCTAGGGAGCAGGGACGGAAGGACTATGGCTACACCTTC. The V call is TRBV20-1, the J call TRBJ1-2; D perhaps matches TRBD1 (5 bases). CDR3 length: 15 residues. V lost 3 bases to trimming and J lost 3 bases, with 17 bases between them. Germline V gene lookup returns CDR1 DFQATT and CDR2 SNEGSKA (reference sequence).

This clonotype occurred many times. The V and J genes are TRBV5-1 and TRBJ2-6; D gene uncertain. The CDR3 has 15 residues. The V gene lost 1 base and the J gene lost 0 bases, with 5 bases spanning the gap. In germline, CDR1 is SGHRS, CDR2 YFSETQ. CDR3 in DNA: TGCGCCAGCAGCTTGACAGTCTCTGGGGCCAACGTCCTGACTTTC. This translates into CASSLTVSGANVLTF.